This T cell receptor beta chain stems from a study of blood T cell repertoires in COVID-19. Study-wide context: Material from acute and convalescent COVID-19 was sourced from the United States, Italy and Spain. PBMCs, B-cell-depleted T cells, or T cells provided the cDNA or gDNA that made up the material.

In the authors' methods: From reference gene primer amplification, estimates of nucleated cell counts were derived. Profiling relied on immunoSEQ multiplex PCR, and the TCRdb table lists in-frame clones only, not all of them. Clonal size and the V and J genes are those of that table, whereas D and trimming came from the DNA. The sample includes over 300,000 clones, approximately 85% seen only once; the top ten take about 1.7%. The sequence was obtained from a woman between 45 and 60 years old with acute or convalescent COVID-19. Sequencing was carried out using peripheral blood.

The CDR3 region is CASSTEYRGSGNTIYF. CDR3 coding DNA: TGTGCCAGTAGCACCGAGTACCGGGGCTCTGGAAACACCATATATTTT. The chain joins TRBV19 to TRBJ1-3; D gene uncertain. Germline CDR1 and CDR2: LNHDA and SQIVND (reference sequence). V lost 6 bases, J lost 0 bases, and 15 bases lay in between. CDR3 length equals 16 residues.